The rows below give T cell receptor beta chains drawn from one sample of a study of OX40 agonist ivuxolimab in advanced cancers. Measured with immunoSEQ multiplex PCR; TCRdb has only the in-frame clones, and not every one. This sample has 89,000 or so clones; 70% to 90% occur once, and the top ten carry 0.65% to 0.95%. The source was CD4+ or CD8+ T cells sorted from blood, collected in a trial of the OX40 agonist ivuxolimab. These TCRs come from an adult with an advanced solid tumor such as melanoma, head and neck, liver or kidney cancer. The CDR3 runs from the conserved cysteine through the conserved F or W. The D gene is left open where the match is weak. Only part of the rows carry a size: once, few, many, or a class if the clone is expanded.

J: TRBJ2-1; size: -; V: TRBV7-8; D: -; CDR3: CASSLGGVSYNEQFF; DNA: TGTGCCAGCAGCTTAGGGGGAGTCTCCTACAATGAGCAGTTCTTC
J: TRBJ2-1; size: -; V: TRBV10-3; D: -; CDR3: CATAAGQAYNEQFF; DNA: TGTGCCACCGCAGCGGGACAGGCATACAATGAGCAGTTCTTC
J: TRBJ2-7; size: -; V: TRBV6-5; D: -; CDR3: CASRRGSGRYEQYF; DNA: TGTGCCAGCAGAAGGGGGTCAGGCAGGTACGAGCAGTACTTC
J: TRBJ1-4; size: -; V: TRBV15; D: -; CDR3: CATSRDLSGAVSGNEKLFF; DNA: TGTGCCACCAGCAGAGATCTTTCAGGGGCTGTATCGGGTAACGAAAAACTGTTTTTT
J: TRBJ1-4; size: -; V: TRBV28; D: TRBD1; CDR3: CASRDRGNEKLFF; DNA: TGTGCCAGCAGAGACAGGGGGAATGAAAAACTGTTTTTT
J: TRBJ1-3; size: -; V: TRBV2; D: -; CDR3: CASSEQGTPGNTIYF; DNA: TGTGCCAGCAGTGAGCAGGGGACCCCTGGAAACACCATATATTTT
J: TRBJ2-7; size: -; V: TRBV5-6; D: -; CDR3: CASSLVGEGDGYEQYF; DNA: TGTGCCAGCAGCTTGGTCGGGGAGGGGGACGGGTACGAGCAGTACTTC
J: TRBJ2-7; size: -; V: TRBV11-3; D: -; CDR3: CASSAGRASYEQYF; DNA: TGTGCCAGCAGCGCCGGAAGGGCATCCTACGAGCAGTACTTC
J: TRBJ2-1; size: -; V: TRBV7-3; D: -; CDR3: CASSLSGSYNEQFF; DNA: TGTGCCAGCAGCTTAAGCGGATCCTACAATGAGCAGTTCTTC
J: TRBJ2-7; size: -; V: TRBV6-5; D: -; CDR3: CASRSPSTSYEQYF; DNA: TGTGCCAGCAGATCCCCTTCCACTTCCTACGAGCAGTACTTC
J: TRBJ1-5; size: -; V: TRBV19; D: -; CDR3: CASSIGQSDQPQHF; DNA: TGTGCCAGTAGTATCGGTCAGTCTGATCAGCCCCAGCATTTT
J: TRBJ1-4; size: once; V: TRBV4-2; D: -; CDR3: CASSQDGTRGDLFF; DNA: TGTGCCAGCAGCCAAGATGGTACACGAGGGGATCTGTTTTTT
J: TRBJ2-4; size: -; V: TRBV4-1; D: TRBD1; CDR3: CASSRDRTIQYF; DNA: TGCGCCAGCAGTCGGGACAGGACCATTCAGTACTTC
J: TRBJ2-3; size: few; V: TRBV4-3; D: TRBD2; CDR3: CASSQGLTSTDTQYF; DNA: TGCGCCAGCAGCCAGGGACTAACTAGCACAGATACGCAGTATTTT
J: TRBJ2-3; size: -; V: TRBV5-1; D: TRBD2; CDR3: CASSFGGDRTDTQYF; DNA: TGCGCCAGCAGCTTTGGGGGGGACCGCACAGATACGCAGTATTTT
J: TRBJ1-2; size: -; V: TRBV28; D: -; CDR3: CASFIGAGDGYTF; DNA: TGTGCCAGCTTTATCGGCGCGGGGGATGGCTACACCTTC
J: TRBJ1-5; size: -; V: TRBV30; D: -; CDR3: CAWSVTRGQPQHF; DNA: TGTGCCTGGAGTGTGACCCGCGGGCAGCCCCAGCATTTT
J: TRBJ1-2; size: -; V: TRBV25-1; D: -; CDR3: CASRDNLYGYTF; DNA: TGTGCCAGCAGGGACAACCTCTATGGCTACACCTTC
J: TRBJ2-3; size: -; V: TRBV14; D: -; CDR3: CASSQAIFGSDTQYF; DNA: TGTGCCAGCAGCCAAGCCATATTTGGATCAGATACGCAGTATTTT
J: TRBJ2-3; size: -; V: TRBV5-8; D: -; CDR3: CASSLAAGISDTQYF; DNA: TGTGCCAGCAGCTTGGCCGCGGGTATCTCCGATACGCAGTATTTT